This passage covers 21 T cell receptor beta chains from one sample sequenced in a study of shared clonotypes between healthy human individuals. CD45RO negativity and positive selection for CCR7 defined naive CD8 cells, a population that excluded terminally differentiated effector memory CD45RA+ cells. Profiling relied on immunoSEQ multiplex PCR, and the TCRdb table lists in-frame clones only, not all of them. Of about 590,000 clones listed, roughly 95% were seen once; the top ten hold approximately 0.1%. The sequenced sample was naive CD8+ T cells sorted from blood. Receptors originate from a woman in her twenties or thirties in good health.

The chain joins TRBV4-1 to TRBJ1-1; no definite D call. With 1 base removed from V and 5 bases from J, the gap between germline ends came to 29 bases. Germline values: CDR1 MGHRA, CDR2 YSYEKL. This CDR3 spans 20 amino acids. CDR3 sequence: CASSQVAVLPGVETTTEAFF. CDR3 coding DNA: TGCGCCAGCAGCCAAGTCGCGGTTCTCCCCGGGGTCGAAACGACTACTGAAGCTTTCTTT.

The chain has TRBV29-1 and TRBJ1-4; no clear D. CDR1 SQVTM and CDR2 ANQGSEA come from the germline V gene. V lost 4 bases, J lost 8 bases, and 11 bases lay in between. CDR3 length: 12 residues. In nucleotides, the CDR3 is TGCAGCGTTGCCGGGGATTCCGAAAAACTGTTTTTT. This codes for CSVAGDSEKLFF.

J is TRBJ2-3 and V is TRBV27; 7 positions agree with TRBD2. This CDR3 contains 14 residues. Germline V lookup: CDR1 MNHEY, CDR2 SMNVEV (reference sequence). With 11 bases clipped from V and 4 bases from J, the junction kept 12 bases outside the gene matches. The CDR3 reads CACGLGGSADTQYF. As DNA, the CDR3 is TGTGCCTGTGGGCTGGGCGGGAGTGCAGATACGCAGTATTTT.

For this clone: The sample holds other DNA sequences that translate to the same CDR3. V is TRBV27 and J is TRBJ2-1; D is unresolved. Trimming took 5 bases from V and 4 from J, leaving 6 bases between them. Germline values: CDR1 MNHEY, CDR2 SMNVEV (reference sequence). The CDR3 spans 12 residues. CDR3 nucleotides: TGTGCCAGCAGTCGCTCTTACAATGAGCAGTTCTTC. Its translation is CASSRSYNEQFF.

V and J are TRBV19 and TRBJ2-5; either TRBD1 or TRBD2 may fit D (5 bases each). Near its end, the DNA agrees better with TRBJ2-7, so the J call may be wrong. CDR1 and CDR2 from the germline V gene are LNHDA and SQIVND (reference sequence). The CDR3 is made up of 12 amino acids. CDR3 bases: TGTGCCAGTTCGATGAGGGGACACGAGCAGTACTTC. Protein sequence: CASSMRGHEQYF.

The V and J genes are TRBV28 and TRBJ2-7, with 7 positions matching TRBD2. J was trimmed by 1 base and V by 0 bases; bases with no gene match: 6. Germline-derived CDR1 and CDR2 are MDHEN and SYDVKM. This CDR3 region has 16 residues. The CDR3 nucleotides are TGTGCCAGCAGTTTATGGATCCTAGCGGAGTCCTACGAGCAGTACTTC. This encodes CASSLWILAESYEQYF.

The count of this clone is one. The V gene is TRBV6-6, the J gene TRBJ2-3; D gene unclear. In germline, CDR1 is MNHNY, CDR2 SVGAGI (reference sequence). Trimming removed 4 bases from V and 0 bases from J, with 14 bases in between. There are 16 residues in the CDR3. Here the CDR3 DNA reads TGTGCCAGCAGTTCAGAATCTGTTGTGAGCACAGATACGCAGTATTTT. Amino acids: CASSSESVVSTDTQYF.

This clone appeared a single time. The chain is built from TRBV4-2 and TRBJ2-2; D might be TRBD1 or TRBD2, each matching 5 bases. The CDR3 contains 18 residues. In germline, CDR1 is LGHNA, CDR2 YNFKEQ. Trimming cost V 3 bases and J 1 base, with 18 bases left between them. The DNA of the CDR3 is TGTGCCAGCAGCCAGCGAGTGGGGACGTACCGGAACACCGGGGAGCTGTTTTTT. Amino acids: CASSQRVGTYRNTGELFF.

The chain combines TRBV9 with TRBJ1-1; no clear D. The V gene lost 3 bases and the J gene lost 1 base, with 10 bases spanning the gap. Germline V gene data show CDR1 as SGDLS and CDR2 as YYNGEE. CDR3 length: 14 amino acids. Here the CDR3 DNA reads TGTGCCAGCAGCGAGGGCGGCACGAACACTGAAGCTTTCTTT. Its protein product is CASSEGGTNTEAFF.

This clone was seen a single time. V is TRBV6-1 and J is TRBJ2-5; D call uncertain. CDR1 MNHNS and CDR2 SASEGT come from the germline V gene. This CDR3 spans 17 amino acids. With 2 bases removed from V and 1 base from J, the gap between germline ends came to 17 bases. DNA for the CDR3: TGTGCCAGCAGTGAAAATAAGTTGTACGGTCGCCAAGAGACCCAGTACTTC. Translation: CASSENKLYGRQETQYF.

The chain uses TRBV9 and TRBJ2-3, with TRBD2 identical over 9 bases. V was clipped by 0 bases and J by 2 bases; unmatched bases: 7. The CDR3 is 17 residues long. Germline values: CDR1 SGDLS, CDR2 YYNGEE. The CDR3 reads CASSVDGTSQTTDTQYF. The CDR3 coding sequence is TGTGCCAGCAGCGTAGATGGGACTAGCCAAACCACAGATACGCAGTATTTT.

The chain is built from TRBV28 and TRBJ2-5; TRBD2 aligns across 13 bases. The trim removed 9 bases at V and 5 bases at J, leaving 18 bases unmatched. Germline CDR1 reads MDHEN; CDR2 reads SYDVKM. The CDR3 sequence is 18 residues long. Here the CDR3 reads CASSTGTSGTYVEETQYF. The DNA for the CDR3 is TGTGCCAGTTCGACCGGGACTAGCGGGACCTACGTAGAGGAGACCCAGTACTTC.

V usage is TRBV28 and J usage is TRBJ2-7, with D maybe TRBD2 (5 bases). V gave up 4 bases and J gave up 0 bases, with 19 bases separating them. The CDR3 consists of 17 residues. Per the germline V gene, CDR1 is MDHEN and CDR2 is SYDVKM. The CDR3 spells CASSSHLLKRSSYEQYF. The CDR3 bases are TGTGCCAGCAGTTCTCACCTACTAAAGCGGAGCTCCTACGAGCAGTACTTC.

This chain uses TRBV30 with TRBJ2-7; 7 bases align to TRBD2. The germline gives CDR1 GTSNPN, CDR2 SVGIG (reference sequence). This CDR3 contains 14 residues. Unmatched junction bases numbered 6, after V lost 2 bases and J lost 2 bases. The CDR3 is CAWSFGGGPYEQYF. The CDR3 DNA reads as TGTGCCTGGAGTTTCGGGGGAGGGCCCTACGAGCAGTACTTC. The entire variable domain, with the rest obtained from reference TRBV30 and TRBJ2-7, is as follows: SQTIHQWPATLVQPVGSPLSLECTVEGTSNPNLYWYRQAAGRGLQLLFYSVGIGQISSEVPQNLSASRPQDRQFILSSKKLLLSDSGFYLCAWSFGGGPYEQYFGPGTRLTVT.

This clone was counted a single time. The CDR3 here is CASNKDSSYEQYF. The CDR3 coding sequence is TGCGCCAGCAACAAGGACAGCTCCTACGAGCAGTACTTC. The chain is built from TRBV5-1 and TRBJ2-7, with D possibly TRBD1 on 6 matching bases. In germline, CDR1 is SGHRS, CDR2 YFSETQ. This CDR3 has 13 residues. The V end lost 6 bases, the J end lost 0 bases, and 10 bases lay between the germline ends.

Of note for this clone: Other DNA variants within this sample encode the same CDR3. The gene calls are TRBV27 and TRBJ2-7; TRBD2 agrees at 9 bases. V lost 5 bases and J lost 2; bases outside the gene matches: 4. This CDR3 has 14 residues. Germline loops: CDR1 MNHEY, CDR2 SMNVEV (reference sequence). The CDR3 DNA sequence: TGTGCCAGCAGTCCCAGCGGGAGGCCCTACGAGCAGTACTTC. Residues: CASSPSGRPYEQYF.

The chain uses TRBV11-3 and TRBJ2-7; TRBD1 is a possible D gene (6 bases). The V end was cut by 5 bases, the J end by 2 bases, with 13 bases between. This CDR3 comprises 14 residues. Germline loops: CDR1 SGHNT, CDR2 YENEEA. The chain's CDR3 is CASSPQGDTYEQYF. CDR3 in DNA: TGTGCCAGCAGCCCCCAAGGGGACACCTACGAGCAGTACTTC.

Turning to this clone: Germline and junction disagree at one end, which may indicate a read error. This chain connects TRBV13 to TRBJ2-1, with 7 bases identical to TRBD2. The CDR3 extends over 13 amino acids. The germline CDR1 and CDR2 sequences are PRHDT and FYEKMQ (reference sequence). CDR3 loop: CASTGMGRENFVF. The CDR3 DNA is TGTGCCAGCACTGGGATGGGGCGGGAGAATTTTGTCTTC. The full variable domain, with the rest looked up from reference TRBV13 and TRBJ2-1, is AAGVIQSPRHLIKEKRETATLKCYPIPRHDTVYWYQQGPGQDPQFLISFYEKMQSDKGSIPDRFSAQQFSDYHSELNMSSLELGDSALYFCASTGMGRENFVFGPGTRLTVL.

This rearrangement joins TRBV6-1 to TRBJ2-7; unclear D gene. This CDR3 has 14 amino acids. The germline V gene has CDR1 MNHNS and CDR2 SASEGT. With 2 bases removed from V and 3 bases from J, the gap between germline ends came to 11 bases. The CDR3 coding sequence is TGTGCCAGCAGTGAACAGCAGCTAAACTACGAGCAGTACTTC. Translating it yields CASSEQQLNYEQYF.

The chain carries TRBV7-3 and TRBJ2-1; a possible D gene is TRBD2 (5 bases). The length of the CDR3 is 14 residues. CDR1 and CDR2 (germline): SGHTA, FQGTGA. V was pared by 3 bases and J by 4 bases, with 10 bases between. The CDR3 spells CASSLAGSYNEQFF. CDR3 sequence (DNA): TGTGCCAGCAGCTTGGCGGGTTCTTACAATGAGCAGTTCTTC.

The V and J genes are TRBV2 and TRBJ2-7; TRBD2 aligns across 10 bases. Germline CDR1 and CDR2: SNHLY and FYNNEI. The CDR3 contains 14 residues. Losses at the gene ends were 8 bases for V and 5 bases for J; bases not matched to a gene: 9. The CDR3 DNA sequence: TGTGCCAGCCATCCGGGACTAGCGTTCGACGAGCAGTACTTC. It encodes CASHPGLAFDEQYF.